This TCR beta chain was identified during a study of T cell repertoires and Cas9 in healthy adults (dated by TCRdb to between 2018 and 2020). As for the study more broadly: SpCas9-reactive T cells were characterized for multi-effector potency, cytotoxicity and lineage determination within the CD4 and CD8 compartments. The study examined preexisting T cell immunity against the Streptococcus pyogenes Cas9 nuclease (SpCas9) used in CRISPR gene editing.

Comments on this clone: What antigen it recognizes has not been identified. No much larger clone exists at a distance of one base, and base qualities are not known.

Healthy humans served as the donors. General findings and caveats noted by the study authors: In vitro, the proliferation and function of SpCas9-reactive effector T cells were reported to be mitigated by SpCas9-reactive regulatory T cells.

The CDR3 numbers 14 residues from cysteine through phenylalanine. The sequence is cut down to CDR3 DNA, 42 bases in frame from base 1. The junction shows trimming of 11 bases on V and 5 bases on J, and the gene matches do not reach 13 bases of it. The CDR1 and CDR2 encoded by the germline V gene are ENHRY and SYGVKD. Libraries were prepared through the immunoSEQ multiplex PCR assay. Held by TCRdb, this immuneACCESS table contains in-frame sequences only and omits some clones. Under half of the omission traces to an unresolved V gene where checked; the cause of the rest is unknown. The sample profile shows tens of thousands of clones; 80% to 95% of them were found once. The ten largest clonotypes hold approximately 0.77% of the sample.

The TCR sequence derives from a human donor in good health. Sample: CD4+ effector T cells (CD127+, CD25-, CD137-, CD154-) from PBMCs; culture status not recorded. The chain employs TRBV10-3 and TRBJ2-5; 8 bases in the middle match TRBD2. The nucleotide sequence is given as TGTGCCTCGAACCGCCGGGGGGGCGGCGAGACCCAGTACTTC. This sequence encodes CASNRRGGGETQYF.